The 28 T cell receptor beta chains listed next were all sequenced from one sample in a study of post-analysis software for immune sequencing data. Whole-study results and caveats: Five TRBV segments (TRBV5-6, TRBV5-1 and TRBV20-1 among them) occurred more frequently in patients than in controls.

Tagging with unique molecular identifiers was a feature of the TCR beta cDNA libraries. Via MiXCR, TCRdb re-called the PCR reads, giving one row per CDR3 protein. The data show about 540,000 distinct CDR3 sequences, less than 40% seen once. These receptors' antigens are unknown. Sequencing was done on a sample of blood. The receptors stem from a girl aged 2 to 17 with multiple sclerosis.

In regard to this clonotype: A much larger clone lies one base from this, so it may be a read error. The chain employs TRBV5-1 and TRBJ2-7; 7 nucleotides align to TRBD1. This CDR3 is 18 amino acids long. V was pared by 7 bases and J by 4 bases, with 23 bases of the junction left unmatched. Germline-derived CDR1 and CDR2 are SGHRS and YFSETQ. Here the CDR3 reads CASAKIESGPQGQYEQYF. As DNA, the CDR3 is TGCGCCAGCGCTAAAATCGAATCCGGGCCGCAGGGACAGTACGAGCAGTACTTC.

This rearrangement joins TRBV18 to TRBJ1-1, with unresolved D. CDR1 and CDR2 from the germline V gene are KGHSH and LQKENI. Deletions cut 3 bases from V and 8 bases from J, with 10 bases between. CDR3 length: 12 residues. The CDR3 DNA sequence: TGTGCCAGCTCACCTGGACTAGACGAAGCTTTCTTT. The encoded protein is CASSPGLDEAFF.

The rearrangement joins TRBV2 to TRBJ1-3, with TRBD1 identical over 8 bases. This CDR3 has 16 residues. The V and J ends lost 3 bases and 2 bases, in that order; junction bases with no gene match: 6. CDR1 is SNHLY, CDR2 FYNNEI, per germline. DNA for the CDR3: TGTGCCAGCAGTGAGCAGGGACAGGTACCTGGAAACACCATATATTTT. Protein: CASSEQGQVPGNTIYF.

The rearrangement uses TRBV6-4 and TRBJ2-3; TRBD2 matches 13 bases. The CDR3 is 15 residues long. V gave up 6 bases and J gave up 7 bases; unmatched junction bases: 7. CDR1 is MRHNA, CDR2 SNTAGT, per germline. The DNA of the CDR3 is TGTGCCAGCAGCGAACTAGCGGGGGGGCCAAATACGCAGTATTTT. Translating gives CASSELAGGPNTQYF.

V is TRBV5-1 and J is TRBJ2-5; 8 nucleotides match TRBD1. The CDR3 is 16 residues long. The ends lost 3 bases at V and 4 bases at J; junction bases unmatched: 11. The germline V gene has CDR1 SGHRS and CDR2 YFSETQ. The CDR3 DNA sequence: TGCGCCAGCAGCTCCGGGCCAGGGGGCGTCGGAGAGACCCAGTACTTC. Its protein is CASSSGPGGVGETQYF.

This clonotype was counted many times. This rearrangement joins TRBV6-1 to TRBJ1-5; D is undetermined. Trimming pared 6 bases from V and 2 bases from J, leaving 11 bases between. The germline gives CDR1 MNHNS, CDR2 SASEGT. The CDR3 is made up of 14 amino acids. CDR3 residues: CASRWENGNQPQHF. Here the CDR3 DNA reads TGTGCCAGCAGATGGGAAAACGGCAATCAGCCCCAGCATTTT.

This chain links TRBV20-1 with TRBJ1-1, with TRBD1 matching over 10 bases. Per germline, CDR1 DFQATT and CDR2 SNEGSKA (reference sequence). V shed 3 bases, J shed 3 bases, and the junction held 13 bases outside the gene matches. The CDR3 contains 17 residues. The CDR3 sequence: CSARNTGTGVRYTEAFF. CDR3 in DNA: TGCAGTGCTAGGAATACCGGGACAGGGGTAAGGTACACTGAAGCTTTCTTT.

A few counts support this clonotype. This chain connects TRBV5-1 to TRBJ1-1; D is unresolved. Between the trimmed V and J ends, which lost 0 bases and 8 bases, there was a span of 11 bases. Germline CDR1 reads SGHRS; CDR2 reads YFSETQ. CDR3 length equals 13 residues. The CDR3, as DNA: TGCGCCAGCAGCTTGGGGGCGGCGGACGAAGCTTTCTTT. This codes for CASSLGAADEAFF.

The CDR3 DNA is TGCGCCAGCAGCCACCTGAGTAACCTTCGCGCAGATACGCAGTATTTT. Amino acid sequence: CASSHLSNLRADTQYF. The chain carries TRBV5-1 and TRBJ2-3; D not certain. V gave up 4 bases and J gave up 4 bases, with 19 bases separating them. The CDR3 spans 16 residues. The germline gives CDR1 SGHRS, CDR2 YFSETQ.

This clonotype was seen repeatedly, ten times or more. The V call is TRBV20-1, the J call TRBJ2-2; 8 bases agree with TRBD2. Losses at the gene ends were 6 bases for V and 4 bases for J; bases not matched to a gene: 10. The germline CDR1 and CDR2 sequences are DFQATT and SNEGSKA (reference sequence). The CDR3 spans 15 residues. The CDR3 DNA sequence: TGCAGTGCCCGGTCACTAGCGGACCTCACCGGGGAGCTGTTTTTT. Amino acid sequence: CSARSLADLTGELFF.

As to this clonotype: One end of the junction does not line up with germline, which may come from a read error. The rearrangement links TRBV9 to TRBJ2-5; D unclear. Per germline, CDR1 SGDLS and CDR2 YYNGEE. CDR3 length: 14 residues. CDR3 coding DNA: TGTGCCAGCAGCCCTCGGCTGTACCAAGAGACCCGGTACTTC. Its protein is CASSPRLYQETRYF.

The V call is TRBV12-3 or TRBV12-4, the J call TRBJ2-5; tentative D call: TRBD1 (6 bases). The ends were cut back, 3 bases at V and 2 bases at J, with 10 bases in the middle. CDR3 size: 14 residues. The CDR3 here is CASSFHREQETQYF. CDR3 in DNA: TGTGCCAGCAGTTTTCACAGGGAGCAAGAGACCCAGTACTTC.

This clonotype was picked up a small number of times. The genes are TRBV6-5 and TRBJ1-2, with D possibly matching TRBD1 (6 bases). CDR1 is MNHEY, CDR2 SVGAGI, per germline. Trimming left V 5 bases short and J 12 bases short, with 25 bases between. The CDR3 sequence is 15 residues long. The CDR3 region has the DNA TGTGCCAGCAGTCACACTAAACTGGCCCGGGGGCCGGACACCTTC. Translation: CASSHTKLARGPDTF.

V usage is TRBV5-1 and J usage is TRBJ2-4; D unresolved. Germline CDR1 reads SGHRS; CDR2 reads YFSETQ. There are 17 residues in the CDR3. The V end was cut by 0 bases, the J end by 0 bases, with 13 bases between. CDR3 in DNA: TGCGCCAGCAGCTTGGCCGGCGGATTTCTAGCCAAAAACATTCAGTACTTC. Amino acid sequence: CASSLAGGFLAKNIQYF.

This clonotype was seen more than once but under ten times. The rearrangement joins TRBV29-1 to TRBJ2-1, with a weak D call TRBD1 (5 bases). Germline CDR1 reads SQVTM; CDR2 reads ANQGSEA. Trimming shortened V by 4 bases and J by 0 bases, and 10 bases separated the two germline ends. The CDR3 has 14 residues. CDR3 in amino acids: CSVVQVGSYNEQFF. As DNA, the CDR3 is TGCAGCGTTGTACAGGTGGGCTCCTACAATGAGCAGTTCTTC.

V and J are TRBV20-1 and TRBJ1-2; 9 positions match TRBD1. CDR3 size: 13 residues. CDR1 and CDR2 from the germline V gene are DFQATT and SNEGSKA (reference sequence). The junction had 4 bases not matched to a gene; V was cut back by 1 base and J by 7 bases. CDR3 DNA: TGCAGTGCTAGAGGGAACAGGGGGCCTGGCTACACCTTC. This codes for CSARGNRGPGYTF.

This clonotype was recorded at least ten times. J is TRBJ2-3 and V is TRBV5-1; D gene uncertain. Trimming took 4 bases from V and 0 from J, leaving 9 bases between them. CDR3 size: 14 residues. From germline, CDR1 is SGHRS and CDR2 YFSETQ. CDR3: CASSTPQSTDTQYF. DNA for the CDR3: TGCGCCAGCAGCACCCCCCAAAGCACAGATACGCAGTATTTT.

The CDR3 protein is CSARDPYVANTEAFF. The DNA of the CDR3 is TGCAGTGCTAGAGATCCGTACGTCGCCAACACTGAAGCTTTCTTT. V gene TRBV20-1 combines with J gene TRBJ1-1; D is unresolved. Looked up from germline, CDR1 is DFQATT and CDR2 is SNEGSKA (reference sequence). V dropped 0 bases and J dropped 2 bases, with 13 bases sitting between them. CDR3 length: 15 residues.

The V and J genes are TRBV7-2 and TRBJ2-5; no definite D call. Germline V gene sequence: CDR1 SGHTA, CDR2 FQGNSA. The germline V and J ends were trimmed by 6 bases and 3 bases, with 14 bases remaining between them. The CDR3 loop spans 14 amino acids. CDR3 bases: TGTGCCAGCAGATCTAATTGGCAGAAAGAGACCCAGTACTTC. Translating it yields CASRSNWQKETQYF. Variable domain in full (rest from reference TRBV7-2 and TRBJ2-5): GAGVSQSPSNKVTEKGKDVELRCDPISGHTALYWYRQSLGQGLEFLIYFQGNSAPDKSGLPSDRFSAERTGGSVSTLTIQRTQQEDSAVYLCASRSNWQKETQYFGPGTRLLVL.

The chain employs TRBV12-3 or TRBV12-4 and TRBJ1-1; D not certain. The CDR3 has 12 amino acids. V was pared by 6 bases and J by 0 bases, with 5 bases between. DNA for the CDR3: TGTGCCAGCAGAACAATGAACACTGAAGCTTTCTTT. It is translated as CASRTMNTEAFF.

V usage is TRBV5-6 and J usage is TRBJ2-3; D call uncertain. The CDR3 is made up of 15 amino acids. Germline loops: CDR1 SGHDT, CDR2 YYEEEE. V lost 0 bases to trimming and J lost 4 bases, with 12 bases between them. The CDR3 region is CASSLEVVAPDTQYF. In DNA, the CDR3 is TGTGCCAGCAGCTTGGAGGTTGTGGCTCCAGATACGCAGTATTTT.

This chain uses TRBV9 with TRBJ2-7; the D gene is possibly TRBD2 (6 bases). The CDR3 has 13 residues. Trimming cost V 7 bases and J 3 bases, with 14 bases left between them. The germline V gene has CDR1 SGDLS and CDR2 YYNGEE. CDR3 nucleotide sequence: TGTGCCAGCGCGCCGGGACTCCACTACGAGCAGTACTTC. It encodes CASAPGLHYEQYF.

CDR3 sequence (DNA): TGTGCCAGCAGCGAGCGGGGGAGCTCCTACAATGAGCAGTTCTTC. This encodes CASSERGSSYNEQFF. The chain combines TRBV6-5 with TRBJ2-1, with 8 bases matching TRBD2. V gave up 6 bases and J gave up 0 bases; unmatched junction bases: 4. The CDR3 has 15 residues. Germline assignment: CDR1 MNHEY and CDR2 SVGAGI.

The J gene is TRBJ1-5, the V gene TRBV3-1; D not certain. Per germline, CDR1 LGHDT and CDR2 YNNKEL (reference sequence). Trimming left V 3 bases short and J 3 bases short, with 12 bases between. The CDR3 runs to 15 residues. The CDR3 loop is CASSQDLSPNQPQHF. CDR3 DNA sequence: TGTGCCAGCAGCCAGGACCTCAGCCCCAATCAGCCCCAGCATTTT.

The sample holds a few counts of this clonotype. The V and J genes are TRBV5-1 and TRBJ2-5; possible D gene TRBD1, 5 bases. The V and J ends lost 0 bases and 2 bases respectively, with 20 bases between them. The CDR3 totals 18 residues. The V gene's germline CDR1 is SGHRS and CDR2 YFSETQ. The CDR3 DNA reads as TGCGCCAGCAGCTTGGAGGGCCCAACAGGTGTGGGACAAGAGACCCAGTACTTC. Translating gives CASSLEGPTGVGQETQYF.

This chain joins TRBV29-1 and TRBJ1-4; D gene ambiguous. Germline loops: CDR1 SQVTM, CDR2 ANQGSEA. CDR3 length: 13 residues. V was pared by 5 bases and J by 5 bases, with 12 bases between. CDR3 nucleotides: TGCAGCGTTTCCCCCGGCAGCAATGAAAAACTGTTTTTT. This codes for CSVSPGSNEKLFF. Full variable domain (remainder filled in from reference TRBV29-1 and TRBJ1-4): SAVISQKPSRDICQRGTSLTIQCQVDSQVTMMFWYRQQPGQSLTLIATANQGSEATYESGFVIDKFPISRPNLTFSTLTVSNMSPEDSSIYLCSVSPGSNEKLFFGSGTQLSVL.

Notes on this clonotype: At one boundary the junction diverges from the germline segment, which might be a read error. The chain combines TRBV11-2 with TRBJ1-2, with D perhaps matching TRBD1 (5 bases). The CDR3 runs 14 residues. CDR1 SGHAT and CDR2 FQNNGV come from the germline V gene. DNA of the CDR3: TGTGCCAGCAGCCCGACCGGGGCCTCCTATGGCTACATCTTC. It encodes CASSPTGASYGYIF.

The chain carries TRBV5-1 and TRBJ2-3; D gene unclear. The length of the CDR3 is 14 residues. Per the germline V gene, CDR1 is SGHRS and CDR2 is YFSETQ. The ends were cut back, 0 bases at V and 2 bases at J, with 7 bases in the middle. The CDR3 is CASSLAQNTDTQYF. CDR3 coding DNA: TGCGCCAGCAGCTTGGCACAAAACACAGATACGCAGTATTTT.